The next 12 T cell receptor beta chains were all read from a single sample in a study of shared clonotypes between healthy human individuals. Assay: immunoSEQ multiplex PCR; the TCRdb copy retains only in-frame clones and omits some. The sample has around 95,000 clones; around two thirds are singletons. Sequences were obtained from memory CD8+ T cells sorted from blood. Subset given: CD45RO+ cells pooled with CCR7-negative TemRA cells. The receptor source for this set is a man aged 30 to 39 in good health.

This clone has more than one count but fewer than ten. J is TRBJ2-3 and V is TRBV7-8; the D is unclear. Germline CDR1 is SGHVS and CDR2 is FQNEAQ. This CDR3 spans 17 amino acids. V dropped 2 bases and J dropped 2 bases, with 17 bases sitting between them. CDR3 coding DNA: TGTGCCAGCAGCTTACGGTCTGAACAATCCTACACAGATACGCAGTATTTT. It specifies CASSLRSEQSYTDTQYF.

The chain employs TRBV29-1 and TRBJ2-5; the D is unclear. V lost 3 bases to trimming and J lost 5 bases, with 16 bases between them. The CDR3 extends over 14 amino acids. Germline V CDR1 and CDR2: SQVTM, ANQGSEA. The CDR3 bases are TGCAGCGTTGACTTATTCGAGGCCGGGGAGACCCAGTACTTC. This translates into CSVDLFEAGETQYF.

This chain uses TRBV5-1 with TRBJ2-7, with D possibly TRBD1 on 6 matching bases. Germline-derived CDR1 and CDR2 are SGHRS and YFSETQ. The CDR3 has 15 residues. V was shortened by 0 bases and J by 1 base, with 11 bases between the two germline ends. The CDR3 DNA reads as TGCGCCAGCAGCTTGGTAACAGGGAAATCCTACGAGCAGTACTTC. Its translation: CASSLVTGKSYEQYF. Filled out from reference TRBV5-1 and TRBJ2-7, the complete variable domain reads KAGVTQTPRYLIKTRGQQVTLSCSPISGHRSVSWYQQTPGQGLQFLFEYFSETQRNKGNFPGRFSGRQFSNSRSEMNVSTLELGDSALYLCASSLVTGKSYEQYFGPGTRLTVT.

The chain uses TRBV30 and TRBJ2-2, with D uncertain. The CDR3 spans 13 residues. The V and J ends lost 5 bases and 6 bases respectively, with 13 bases between them. Germline lookup yields CDR1 GTSNPN and CDR2 SVGIG (reference sequence). CDR3 in amino acids: CAWGPLFAGELFF. The CDR3 bases are TGTGCCTGGGGACCCCTTTTTGCCGGGGAGCTGTTTTTT.

This chain connects TRBV4-1 to TRBJ2-3, with 8 bases aligning to TRBD2. Germline CDR1 and CDR2: MGHRA and YSYEKL. Trimming took 1 base from V and 7 from J; bases not matched to a gene: 7. The CDR3 is made up of 15 amino acids. This CDR3 is CASSQVRERGNTQYF. The CDR3 coding sequence is TGCGCCAGCAGCCAAGTCCGGGAGCGGGGGAATACGCAGTATTTT.

The rearrangement links TRBV11-2 to TRBJ2-6; the D is unclear. Germline assignment: CDR1 SGHAT and CDR2 FQNNGV. The CDR3 spans 18 residues. Trimming stripped 4 bases from V and 0 bases from J, with 16 bases between. The chain's CDR3 is CASSSRDMTPSGANVLTF. In DNA, the CDR3 is TGTGCCAGCAGCTCGAGAGACATGACCCCCTCTGGGGCCAACGTCCTGACTTTC.

The sample holds a few counts of this clone. In DNA, the CDR3 is TGTGCCAGCAGACCACCACAGGGGATGAACACTGAAGCTTTCTTT. It translates to CASRPPQGMNTEAFF. The V and J genes are TRBV7-9 and TRBJ1-1, with 7 positions matching TRBD1. Germline CDR1 SEHNR, CDR2 FQNEAQ (reference sequence). This CDR3 spans 15 amino acids. The trim removed 6 bases at V and 0 bases at J, leaving 7 bases unmatched.

V is TRBV5-5 and J is TRBJ2-1, with 10 bases that match TRBD2. The length of the CDR3 is 18 residues. Germline V CDR1 and CDR2: SGHKS, YYEKEE (reference sequence). With 1 base clipped from V and 4 bases from J, the junction kept 11 bases outside the gene matches. The CDR3 sequence: CASSLPLRLAGLYNEQFF. In DNA, the CDR3 is TGTGCCAGCAGCTTGCCCCTCCGACTAGCGGGCCTATACAATGAGCAGTTCTTC.

A single count supports this clone. V and J are TRBV7-9 and TRBJ2-5; D is possibly TRBD2 (5 bases). The germline V gene has CDR1 SEHNR and CDR2 FQNEAQ (reference sequence). The CDR3 has 15 amino acids. The V and J ends lost 4 bases and 3 bases respectively, with 15 bases between them. The CDR3 reads CASSSPGLGEETQYF. Written as DNA, the CDR3 is TGTGCCAGCAGCTCACCAGGACTCGGGGAAGAGACCCAGTACTTC.

The chain uses TRBV7-9 and TRBJ1-5; D gene uncertain. The germline V gene encodes CDR1 SEHNR and CDR2 FQNEAQ (reference sequence). This CDR3 has 14 amino acids. The V end lost 5 bases, the J end lost 4 bases, and 12 bases lay between the germline ends. The CDR3, as DNA: TGTGCCAGCAGCGAGGAATCAGGAAATCAGCCCCAGCATTTT. This encodes CASSEESGNQPQHF.

J is TRBJ2-4 and V is TRBV27; D gene uncertain. This CDR3 region has 14 residues. Germline V gene lookup returns CDR1 MNHEY and CDR2 SMNVEV (reference sequence). The V and J ends lost 5 bases and 0 bases respectively, with 8 bases between them. CDR3 amino acids: CASSPVGAKNIQYF. DNA of the CDR3: TGTGCCAGCAGTCCAGTTGGAGCCAAAAACATTCAGTACTTC.

The V and J genes are TRBV4-2 and TRBJ2-2; D is possibly TRBD2 (5 bases). Germline assignment: CDR1 LGHNA and CDR2 YNFKEQ. V dropped 2 bases and J dropped 5 bases, with 9 bases sitting between them. CDR3 length: 14 amino acids. The CDR3 DNA reads TGTGCCAGCAGCCAACAACTAGTGACCGGGGAGCTGTTTTTT. As protein: CASSQQLVTGELFF.